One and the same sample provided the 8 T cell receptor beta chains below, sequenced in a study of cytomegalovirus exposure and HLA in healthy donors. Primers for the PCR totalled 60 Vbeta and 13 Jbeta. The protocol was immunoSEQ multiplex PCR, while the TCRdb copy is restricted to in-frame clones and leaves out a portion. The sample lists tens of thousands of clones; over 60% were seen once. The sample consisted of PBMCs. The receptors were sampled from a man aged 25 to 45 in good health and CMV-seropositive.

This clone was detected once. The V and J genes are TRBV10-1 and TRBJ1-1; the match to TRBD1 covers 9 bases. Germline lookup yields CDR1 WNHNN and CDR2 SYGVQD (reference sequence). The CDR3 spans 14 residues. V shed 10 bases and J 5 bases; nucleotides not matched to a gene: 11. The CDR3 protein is CATEYRGRRTEAFF. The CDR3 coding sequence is TGCGCCACCGAATACAGGGGGCGTCGGACTGAAGCTTTCTTT.

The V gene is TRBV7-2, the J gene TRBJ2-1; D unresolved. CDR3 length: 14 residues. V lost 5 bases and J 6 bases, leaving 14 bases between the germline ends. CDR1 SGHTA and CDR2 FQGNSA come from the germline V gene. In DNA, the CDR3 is TGTGCCAGCAGCCCATATGACCGCGGCAATGAGCAGTTCTTC. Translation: CASSPYDRGNEQFF.

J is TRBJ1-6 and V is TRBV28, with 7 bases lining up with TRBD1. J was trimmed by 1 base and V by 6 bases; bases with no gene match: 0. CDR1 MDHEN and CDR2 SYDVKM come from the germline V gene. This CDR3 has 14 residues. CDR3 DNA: TGTGCCAGCAGGGGACAGTCCTATAATTCACCCCTCCACTTT. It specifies CASRGQSYNSPLHF.

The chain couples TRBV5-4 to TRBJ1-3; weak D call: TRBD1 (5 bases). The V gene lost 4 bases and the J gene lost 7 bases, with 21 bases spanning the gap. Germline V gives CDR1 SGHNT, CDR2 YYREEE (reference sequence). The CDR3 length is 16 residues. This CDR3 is CASSAVPREGKNTIYF. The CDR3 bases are TGTGCCAGCAGCGCTGTTCCCAGGGAGGGAAAGAACACCATATATTTT.

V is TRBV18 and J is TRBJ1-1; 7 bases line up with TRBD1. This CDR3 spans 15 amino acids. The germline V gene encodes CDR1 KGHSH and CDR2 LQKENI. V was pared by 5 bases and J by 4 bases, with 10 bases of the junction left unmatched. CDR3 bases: TGTGCCAGCTCATTCGAACGGTCAGGGGGCACTGAAGCTTTCTTT. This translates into CASSFERSGGTEAFF.

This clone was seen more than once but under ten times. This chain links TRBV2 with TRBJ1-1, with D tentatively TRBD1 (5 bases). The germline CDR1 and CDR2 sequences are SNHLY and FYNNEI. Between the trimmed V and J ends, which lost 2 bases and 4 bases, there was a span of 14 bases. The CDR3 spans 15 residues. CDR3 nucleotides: TGTGCCAGCAGTGAAAATCGGGCAGGGATCACTGAAGCTTTCTTT. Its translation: CASSENRAGITEAFF. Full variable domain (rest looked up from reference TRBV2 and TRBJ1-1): EPEVTQTPSHQVTQMGQEVILRCVPISNHLYFYWYRQILGQKVEFLVSFYNNEISEKSEIFDDQFSVERPDGSNFTLKIRSTKLEDSAMYFCASSENRAGITEAFFGQGTRLTVV.

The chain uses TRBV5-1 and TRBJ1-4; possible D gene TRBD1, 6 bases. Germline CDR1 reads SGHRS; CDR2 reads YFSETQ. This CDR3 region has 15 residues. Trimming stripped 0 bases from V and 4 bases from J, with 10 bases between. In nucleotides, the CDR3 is TGCGCCAGCAGCTTGGGGGGGCAAATTAATGAAAAACTGTTTTTT. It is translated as CASSLGGQINEKLFF.

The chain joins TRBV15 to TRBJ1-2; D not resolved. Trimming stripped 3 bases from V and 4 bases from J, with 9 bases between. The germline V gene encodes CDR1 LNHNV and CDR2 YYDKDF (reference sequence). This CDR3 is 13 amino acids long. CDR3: CATSSQKRYGYTF. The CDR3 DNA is TGTGCCACCAGCAGCCAGAAACGCTATGGCTACACCTTC.